These 6 T cell receptor beta chains were sequenced from one sample in a study of T cells after somatic rescue of genetic block. The protocol was immunoSEQ multiplex PCR, while the TCRdb copy is restricted to in-frame clones and leaves out a portion. This table holds 80,000 to 90,000 clones, about 90% found once. The specimen sequenced was peripheral blood mononuclear cells (PBMCs). Receptor source: a woman under 30.

The J gene is TRBJ2-2, the V gene TRBV4-2; TRBD2 aligns across 7 bases. The germline gives CDR1 LGHNA, CDR2 YNFKEQ. V was clipped by 2 bases and J by 4 bases; unmatched bases: 10. The CDR3 spans 17 residues. CDR3 sequence reads: CASSQIGAGVRTGELFF. In nucleotides, the CDR3 is TGTGCCAGCAGCCAAATTGGGGCGGGAGTACGCACCGGGGAGCTGTTTTTT.

The chain has TRBV6-5 and TRBJ2-1; TRBD2 matches at 8 bases. The length of the CDR3 is 14 residues. Losses at the gene ends were 7 bases for V and 8 bases for J; bases not matched to a gene: 10. Germline lookup yields CDR1 MNHEY and CDR2 SVGAGI. CDR3 in amino acids: CASTSPGRGDEQFF. The CDR3 coding sequence is TGTGCCAGCACTTCCCCCGGGAGGGGGGATGAGCAGTTCTTC.

The chain uses TRBV4-1 and TRBJ2-7; no definite D call. CDR1 is MGHRA and CDR2 is YSYEKL in the germline V gene. Trimming took 3 bases from V and 1 from J, leaving 4 bases between them. The CDR3 consists of 12 residues. CDR3 DNA sequence: TGCGCCAGCAGCCAGGGGTCCTACGAGCAGTACTTC. The encoded protein is CASSQGSYEQYF.

The V and J genes are TRBV4-1 and TRBJ2-1; 7 positions agree with TRBD2. Germline V lookup: CDR1 MGHRA, CDR2 YSYEKL. There are 17 residues in the CDR3. The J segment lost 3 bases and the V segment lost 3 bases, leaving 11 bases of the junction unmatched. For the CDR3, the DNA is TGCGCCAGCAGCCAGACCGCAGTCGGGACTATCTACAATGAGCAGTTCTTC. This encodes CASSQTAVGTIYNEQFF.

This clone was seen a single time. The chain combines TRBV6-5 with TRBJ2-7; TRBD2 agrees at 11 bases. The length of the CDR3 is 16 residues. Losses at the gene ends were 2 bases for V and 2 bases for J; bases not matched to a gene: 5. CDR1 MNHEY and CDR2 SVGAGI come from the germline V gene. CDR3 in DNA: TGTGCCAGCAGTTACGATCCGGGACTAGCGGCCTACGAGCAGTACTTC. Residues: CASSYDPGLAAYEQYF.

The chain combines TRBV2 with TRBJ2-3; 8 bases are a match to TRBD2. The germline V gene encodes CDR1 SNHLY and CDR2 FYNNEI. This CDR3 spans 17 amino acids. V lost 3 bases to trimming and J lost 0 bases; unmatched junction nucleotides: 8. CDR3 protein: CASSETSVDPSTDTQYF. The CDR3 bases are TGTGCCAGCAGTGAGACTAGCGTCGACCCTAGCACAGATACGCAGTATTTT.